One sample yielded the 25 T cell receptor beta chains listed below, sequenced in a study of blood T cells in healthy people across ages. The authors ran a second PCR of 7 to 11 cycles using a sample-barcoded 5' primer and a J-beta primer mix. TCRdb re-called the 5' RACE reads through MiXCR, storing one row per CDR3 protein. Of around 690,000 distinct CDR3 sequences listed, about 54% are singletons. The sequencing sample was made of blood. The origin of the receptors is a man in his fifties or sixties in good health.

This chain joins TRBV18 and TRBJ1-2, with a tentative D call TRBD1 (5 bases). Trimming stripped 3 bases from V and 3 bases from J, with 14 bases between. Germline CDR1 is KGHSH and CDR2 is LQKENI. This CDR3 has 15 residues. Here the CDR3 reads CASSPLESGHYGYTF. CDR3 nucleotide sequence: TGTGCCAGCTCACCTCTAGAGTCGGGACACTATGGCTACACCTTC.

The chain uses TRBV19 and TRBJ1-1, with D perhaps TRBD1 (5 bases). The CDR3 runs to 13 residues. V lost 6 bases and J 5 bases, leaving 13 bases between the germline ends. CDR1 is LNHDA, CDR2 SQIVND, per germline (reference sequence). CDR3 sequence: CASSPLGATEAFF. In DNA form, the CDR3 reads TGTGCCAGTAGCCCGCTTGGGGCTACTGAAGCTTTCTTT.

This clonotype was seen more than once but under ten times. The chain has TRBV5-1 and TRBJ2-7; 7 nucleotides match TRBD2. The V segment lost 0 bases and the J segment 10 bases; nucleotides outside the gene matches: 10. The CDR3 has 14 amino acids. Germline V gives CDR1 SGHRS, CDR2 YFSETQ. The CDR3 bases are TGCGCCAGCAGCTTGGACAGCGGGGAAGGGTCCCAGTACTTC. Encoded protein: CASSLDSGEGSQYF.

Here the CDR3 DNA reads TGCGCCAGCAGCCAAGTCCCCGCAACTGGCGGGGAGCTGTTTTTT. Its translation: CASSQVPATGGELFF. The rearrangement joins TRBV4-1 to TRBJ2-2, with D unclear. Germline values: CDR1 MGHRA, CDR2 YSYEKL. V shed 1 base and J shed 7 bases, with 13 bases lying between them. CDR3 length: 15 amino acids.

This chain joins TRBV28 and TRBJ2-1; D unclear. CDR3 size: 11 residues. V lost 5 bases, J lost 10 bases, and 9 bases lay in between. Germline CDR1 is MDHEN and CDR2 is SYDVKM. The CDR3 reads CASSARREQFF. The DNA for the CDR3 is TGTGCCAGCAGTGCTCGCCGGGAGCAGTTCTTC.

This clonotype has just a few counts. This chain joins TRBV27 and TRBJ1-1; no reliable D call. V lost 6 bases and J 4 bases, leaving 9 bases between the germline ends. This CDR3 comprises 12 residues. CDR1 and CDR2 from the germline V gene are MNHEY and SMNVEV (reference sequence). In DNA form, the CDR3 reads TGTGCCAGCAGCTTGAGGGCCACTGAAGCTTTCTTT. It translates to CASSLRATEAFF.

This clonotype was counted between two and nine times. The rearrangement joins TRBV20-1 to TRBJ1-2, with TRBD1 matching over 9 bases. The CDR3 consists of 15 residues. After removal of 0 bases from V and 4 bases from J, the junction contained 6 bases not matched to a gene. Germline loops: CDR1 DFQATT, CDR2 SNEGSKA (reference sequence). The CDR3 DNA is TGCAGTGCTAGAGATACAGGGGGCAAAGGCTATGGCTACACCTTC. Protein: CSARDTGGKGYGYTF.

V usage is TRBV11-3 and J usage is TRBJ2-1; tentative D call: TRBD1 (7 bases). This CDR3 is built from 16 residues. Trimming cost V 0 bases and J 10 bases, with 19 bases left between them. CDR1 SGHNT and CDR2 YENEEA come from the germline V gene. The CDR3 loop reads CASSLDGGRGDGEQFF. CDR3 bases: TGTGCCAGCAGCTTAGATGGGGGCAGGGGGGACGGAGAGCAGTTCTTC.

The sample holds one count of this clonotype. The V gene is TRBV6-2 or TRBV6-3, the J gene TRBJ2-1; D gene unclear. V lost 0 bases and J 13 bases, leaving 13 bases between the germline ends. The CDR3 contains 13 residues. CDR1 is MNHEY, CDR2 SVGEGT, per germline. CDR3 in amino acids: CASSYSSYETQFF. CDR3 in DNA: TGTGCCAGCAGTTACTCGTCCTACGAGACCCAGTTCTTC.

This chain uses TRBV20-1 with TRBJ1-5; 7 nucleotides align to TRBD1. The V gene's germline CDR1 is DFQATT and CDR2 SNEGSKA (reference sequence). The V and J ends lost 0 bases and 3 bases, in that order; junction bases with no gene match: 5. The CDR3 sequence is 15 residues long. This CDR3 reads CSARDPTGNNQPQHF. The CDR3 coding sequence is TGCAGTGCTAGAGACCCGACAGGGAACAATCAGCCCCAGCATTTT.

V gene TRBV7-8 combines with J gene TRBJ2-2; either TRBD1 or TRBD2 may supply D (7 bases each). Germline CDR1 reads SGHVS; CDR2 reads FQNEAQ. This CDR3 region has 16 residues. V lost 5 bases and J 2 bases, leaving 15 bases between the germline ends. The CDR3 bases are TGTGCCAGCAGCGCCCAGGGGGGGGGTAACACCGGGGAGCTGTTTTTT. Translating it yields CASSAQGGGNTGELFF.

This clonotype was counted a single time. The rearrangement links TRBV12-3 or TRBV12-4 to TRBJ2-3; TRBD1 or TRBD2 may be the D gene (5 bases each). The CDR3 totals 15 residues. Trimming cost V 1 base and J 6 bases, with 14 bases left between them. CDR3: CASSLEGRPWDTQYF. The DNA for the CDR3 is TGTGCCAGCAGTTTAGAGGGACGCCCCTGGGATACGCAGTATTTT.

V and J are TRBV5-1 and TRBJ1-1; D is ambiguous. V lost 5 bases, J lost 5 bases, and 10 bases lay in between. The germline CDR1 and CDR2 sequences are SGHRS and YFSETQ. This CDR3 has 12 amino acids. CDR3 protein: CASSGQLTEAFF. CDR3 DNA sequence: TGCGCCAGCAGTGGTCAGTTGACTGAAGCTTTCTTT. Using reference TRBV5-1 and TRBJ1-1 for the parts outside the CDR3, the full variable domain is KAGVTQTPRYLIKTRGQQVTLSCSPISGHRSVSWYQQTPGQGLQFLFEYFSETQRNKGNFPGRFSGRQFSNSRSEMNVSTLELGDSALYLCASSGQLTEAFFGQGTRLTVV.

This clonotype was detected a few times. The chain couples TRBV29-1 to TRBJ1-5; D is uncertain. Germline CDR1 is SQVTM and CDR2 is ANQGSEA. The CDR3 spans 12 residues. V was pared by 3 bases and J by 4 bases, with 7 bases between. This CDR3 reads CSVEVRNQPQHF. Written as DNA, the CDR3 is TGCAGCGTTGAGGTCAGAAATCAGCCCCAGCATTTT. The whole variable domain, remainder taken from reference TRBV29-1 and TRBJ1-5, is SAVISQKPSRDICQRGTSLTIQCQVDSQVTMMFWYRQQPGQSLTLIATANQGSEATYESGFVIDKFPISRPNLTFSTLTVSNMSPEDSSIYLCSVEVRNQPQHFGDGTRLSIL.

The chain recombines TRBV12-3 or TRBV12-4 with TRBJ2-3; D perhaps matches TRBD2 (6 bases). The CDR3 spans 15 residues. The germline V and J ends were trimmed by 6 bases and 6 bases, with 19 bases remaining between them. Written as DNA, the CDR3 is TGTGCCAGCAGGGACTTTGGGACTGGAGGGGATACGCAGTATTTT. It yields the protein CASRDFGTGGDTQYF.

This clonotype was observed a single time. The J gene is TRBJ2-1, the V gene TRBV5-1, with 14 bases matching TRBD2. Germline assignment: CDR1 SGHRS and CDR2 YFSETQ. V lost 4 bases and J lost 8; bases outside the gene matches: 11. The CDR3 has 17 amino acids. CDR3 in amino acids: CASSPHLGTSGGHEQFF. In DNA form, the CDR3 reads TGCGCCAGCAGCCCCCATCTAGGGACTAGCGGGGGACATGAGCAGTTCTTC.

The V and J genes are TRBV5-1 and TRBJ2-4; possibly TRBD1 or TRBD2 for D (5 bases each). The CDR3 is 13 residues long. Trimming took 7 bases from V and 2 from J, leaving 10 bases between them. Germline V lookup: CDR1 SGHRS, CDR2 YFSETQ. The CDR3 protein is CASRDLSKNIQYF. CDR3 sequence (DNA): TGCGCCAGCCGGGACCTATCCAAAAACATTCAGTACTTC.

Only a few counts were recorded for this clonotype. The V gene is TRBV12-3 or TRBV12-4, the J gene TRBJ2-4, with 9 nucleotides matching TRBD1. The V segment lost 5 bases and the J segment 8 bases; nucleotides outside the gene matches: 7. This CDR3 comprises 14 residues. CDR3 region: CASSPRTGADIQYF. CDR3 nucleotides: TGTGCCAGCAGTCCGCGGACAGGGGCGGACATTCAGTACTTC.

This chain links TRBV20-1 with TRBJ2-5, with TRBD2 matching over 7 bases. The end of the DNA is better explained by TRBJ2-7, so the J call may be wrong. The CDR3 is made up of 13 amino acids. CDR1 DFQATT and CDR2 SNEGSKA come from the germline V gene (reference sequence). CDR3: CSASSGQTYEQYF. The DNA for the CDR3 is TGCAGTGCTAGTAGCGGGCAAACCTACGAGCAGTACTTC.

The chain links TRBV5-1 to TRBJ2-5, with unresolved D. The CDR3 runs 14 residues. CDR1 SGHRS and CDR2 YFSETQ come from the germline V gene. Trimming removed 3 bases from V and 3 bases from J, with 12 bases in between. The CDR3 reads CASSYGPTEETQYF. Here the CDR3 DNA reads TGCGCCAGCAGCTACGGGCCAACCGAAGAGACCCAGTACTTC.

The V call is TRBV28, the J call TRBJ2-1; D possibly corresponds to TRBD2 (6 bases). There are 14 residues in the CDR3. The germline V gene encodes CDR1 MDHEN and CDR2 SYDVKM. Trimming removed 5 bases at V and 7 bases at J, with 15 bases between. The chain's CDR3 is CASSVIAAPNEQFF. CDR3 nucleotide sequence: TGTGCCAGCAGTGTAATAGCGGCCCCTAATGAGCAGTTCTTC.

This clonotype was seen many times. This chain uses TRBV7-2 with TRBJ2-1, with D possibly called TRBD1 or TRBD2 (5 bases each). The CDR3 is 14 amino acids. V lost 7 bases, J lost 7 bases, and 17 bases lay in between. Germline values: CDR1 SGHTA, CDR2 FQGNSA. For the CDR3, the DNA is TGTGCCAGCACCCGGGACCCGGTGGGGAATGAGCAGTTCTTC. Protein: CASTRDPVGNEQFF.

The chain recombines TRBV10-2 with TRBJ2-1; D remains unclear. The CDR3 extends over 16 amino acids. The V end was cut by 6 bases, the J end by 5 bases, with 20 bases between. The germline CDR1 and CDR2 sequences are WSHSY and SAAADI. The CDR3 loop is CASRIHLGESNNEQFF. The CDR3 nucleotides read TGCGCCAGCAGAATCCACCTGGGCGAATCTAACAATGAGCAGTTCTTC.

The chain has TRBV12-3 or TRBV12-4 and TRBJ2-2; D might be TRBD1 (5 bases). The CDR3 spans 16 residues. Trimming removed 2 bases at V and 5 bases at J, with 15 bases between. The CDR3 sequence: CASSLWQGTRTGELFF. CDR3 nucleotides: TGTGCCAGCAGTTTATGGCAGGGAACGAGGACCGGGGAGCTGTTTTTT.

The chain uses TRBV9 and TRBJ2-7, with 9 nucleotides matching TRBD2. Looked up from germline, CDR1 is SGDLS and CDR2 is YYNGEE. This CDR3 has 15 amino acids. The ends lost 0 bases at V and 7 bases at J; junction bases unmatched: 8. For the CDR3, the DNA is TGTGCCAGCAGCGTAGGGACTAGCGCAGTCGATGAGCAGTACTTC. Translated, it gives CASSVGTSAVDEQYF.